The 15 T cell receptor beta chains listed next were all sequenced from one sample in a study of T cell changes during pregnancy in multiple sclerosis. Profiling relied on immunoSEQ multiplex PCR, and the TCRdb table lists in-frame clones only, not all of them. The sample lists about 36,000 clones, 90% to 95% seen once, with 0.43% in the top ten. The sequencing here drew on CD4+ T cells from peripheral blood mononuclear cells, taken in the third trimester of pregnancy. These TCRs come from a female donor in good health, enrolled as a control in a pregnancy study.

The chain's CDR3 is CASSEADSQETQYF. The CDR3 bases are TGTGCCAGCAGTGAAGCGGACAGCCAAGAGACCCAGTACTTC. The V gene is TRBV6-1, the J gene TRBJ2-5, with D perhaps matching TRBD1 (6 bases). V lost 0 bases, J lost 1 base, and 6 bases lay in between. From germline, CDR1 is MNHNS and CDR2 SASEGT. The CDR3 sequence is 14 residues long.

The V call is TRBV18, the J call TRBJ1-1; TRBD1 matches at 7 bases. CDR1 is KGHSH and CDR2 is LQKENI in the germline V gene. The CDR3 totals 16 residues. Losses at the gene ends were 6 bases for V and 0 bases for J; bases not matched to a gene: 10. DNA for the CDR3: TGTGCCAGCTCGCCGGGACAGCTACTCATGAACACTGAAGCTTTCTTT. Amino acid sequence: CASSPGQLLMNTEAFF.

The V gene is TRBV6-6, the J gene TRBJ2-7; tentative D call: TRBD1 (5 bases). Deletions cut 7 bases from V and 3 bases from J, with 16 bases between. This CDR3 has 14 residues. Germline assignment: CDR1 MNHNY and CDR2 SVGAGI (reference sequence). The CDR3 DNA follows: TGTGCCAGCATCAAGGGGCAAGGTCGCTACGAGCAGTACTTC. Translated: CASIKGQGRYEQYF.

The rearrangement joins TRBV5-1 to TRBJ2-5; possibly TRBD2 for D (7 bases). The CDR3 covers 16 residues. Germline V gene lookup returns CDR1 SGHRS and CDR2 YFSETQ. Between the trimmed V and J ends, which lost 0 bases and 1 base, there was a span of 13 bases. CDR3 sequence (DNA): TGCGCCAGCAGCTTGGGCGGGGGCCCGAGCCAAGAGACCCAGTACTTC. Translated: CASSLGGGPSQETQYF.

V is TRBV4-2 and J is TRBJ2-2; 7 bases are a match to TRBD2. The V segment lost 4 bases and the J segment 3 bases; nucleotides outside the gene matches: 2. Germline CDR1 LGHNA, CDR2 YNFKEQ. This CDR3 is built from 14 residues. The CDR3 reads CASSRSGYTGELFF. The CDR3 nucleotides are TGTGCCAGCAGCCGTAGCGGGTACACCGGGGAGCTGTTTTTT.

V usage is TRBV30 and J usage is TRBJ1-1; 7 nucleotides line up with TRBD1. CDR1 is GTSNPN and CDR2 is SVGIG in the germline V gene (reference sequence). The CDR3 is 14 amino acids. The V gene end was trimmed by 5 bases and the J gene end by 2 bases; junction bases not matched to a gene: 8. The CDR3 sequence: CAWSSGTANTEAFF. Written as DNA, the CDR3 is TGTGCCTGGTCCTCCGGGACAGCCAACACTGAAGCTTTCTTT.

The V and J genes are TRBV4-1 and TRBJ2-5; maybe TRBD2 (6 bases). In germline, CDR1 is MGHRA, CDR2 YSYEKL. Trimming removed 1 base at V and 5 bases at J, with 14 bases between. The CDR3 sequence is 15 residues long. The CDR3 loop reads CASSQVGGRKETQYF. In DNA form, the CDR3 reads TGCGCCAGCAGCCAAGTGGGGGGTAGGAAGGAGACCCAGTACTTC.

This clone was seen only once. V is TRBV9 and J is TRBJ2-2; D remains ambiguous. Germline CDR1 is SGDLS and CDR2 is YYNGEE. This CDR3 spans 14 amino acids. The V end lost 1 base, the J end lost 0 bases, and 4 bases lay between the germline ends. In DNA, the CDR3 is TGTGCCAGCAGCGTAAGCCCGAACACCGGGGAGCTGTTTTTT. Amino acid sequence: CASSVSPNTGELFF.

This clone was observed a single time. This chain connects TRBV29-1 to TRBJ2-1; the D gene is possibly TRBD1 (5 bases). The CDR3 has 11 residues. V lost 7 bases to trimming and J lost 4 bases, with 8 bases between them. Germline V lookup: CDR1 SQVTM, CDR2 ANQGSEA. CDR3 region: CSANRYNEQFF. The CDR3 nucleotides read TGCAGCGCAAACAGGTACAATGAGCAGTTCTTC.

This rearrangement joins TRBV5-5 to TRBJ2-4, with 7 bases lining up with TRBD1. Germline V gene sequence: CDR1 SGHKS, CDR2 YYEKEE (reference sequence). The trim removed 4 bases at V and 7 bases at J, leaving 8 bases unmatched. This CDR3 is built from 14 residues. The CDR3 coding sequence is TGTGCCAGCAGCGATAGGACAGGCGGTAACATTCAGTACTTC. It specifies CASSDRTGGNIQYF.

The J gene is TRBJ1-2, the V gene TRBV7-8; D gene unclear. V lost 1 base and J lost 8, with 8 bases in between. CDR3 length: 12 amino acids. CDR1 and CDR2 (germline): SGHVS, FQNEAQ. In nucleotides, the CDR3 is TGTGCCAGCAGCTTAGACGGGTACGGCTACACCTTC. This translates into CASSLDGYGYTF.

The chain is built from TRBV5-8 and TRBJ2-3; D may be TRBD2 (7 bases). V dropped 1 base and J dropped 1 base, with 13 bases sitting between them. Germline assignment: CDR1 SGHTS and CDR2 YDEGEE. The CDR3 runs to 16 residues. CDR3 DNA: TGTGCCAGCAGCTTGTACGGGGGGCGGGGCACAGATACGCAGTATTTT. This gives the protein CASSLYGGRGTDTQYF.

This sequence joins TRBV28 and TRBJ2-7, with D possibly being TRBD2 (7 bases). CDR1 is MDHEN, CDR2 SYDVKM, per germline. V was cut by 2 bases and J by 6 bases, with 23 bases left in between. The CDR3 has 17 amino acids. The CDR3 sequence is CASSLMEGGGRFLEQYF. CDR3 in DNA: TGTGCCAGCAGTTTAATGGAAGGGGGGGGCCGTTTCCTCGAGCAGTACTTC.

This clone was seen only once. This rearrangement joins TRBV7-6 to TRBJ2-5, with TRBD2 matching 12 bases. This CDR3 region has 16 residues. Germline V gene data show CDR1 as SGHVS and CDR2 as FNYEAQ. Trimming removed 5 bases from V and 2 bases from J; junction bases left unmatched: 6. CDR3 sequence (DNA): TGTGCCAGCAGCCTCGGACTAGCGGGGCATCAAGAGACCCAGTACTTC. It yields the protein CASSLGLAGHQETQYF.

The chain has TRBV4-1 and TRBJ2-5; 8 bases fit TRBD2. CDR3 length equals 14 residues. The germline V gene has CDR1 MGHRA and CDR2 YSYEKL. V shed 4 bases and J 2 bases; nucleotides not matched to a gene: 3. The CDR3 region is CASSLLAGQETQYF. CDR3 in DNA: TGCGCCAGCAGCCTCTTAGCGGGACAAGAGACCCAGTACTTC.